This T cell receptor (beta chain) was sequenced for a study of T-cell memory formation after mild COVID-19. About the study: Clusters were largely donor specific. Notes on the study in general: The study found contracting CD4+ clones mainly in CM and EM and contracting CD8+ clones in EMRA. CD4+ bias marked clones expanding day 15 to 37, unlike balanced contracting clones. Pre-infection memory contained some responding clones, which suggested that cross-reactive memory had joined.

TCRdb redid the calling of the 5' RACE reads with MiXCR, one entry per CDR3 protein. The profile shows some 200,000 distinct CDR3 sequences, about 22% of them singletons. Worth noting for this clonotype: Its specificity is not known.

Trimming took 4 bases from V and 0 from J, leaving 3 bases between them. CDR1 is SGHRS, CDR2 YFSETQ, per germline. This CDR3 comprises 12 residues. The sequencing input was PBMCs or a T cell subset sorted from them (not recorded which). The sequence came from an adult woman who had mild COVID-19 (a few samples of this study predate the infection). Cell type and time point are not known. The chain employs TRBV5-1 and TRBJ2-3; D remains unclear. CDR3 sequence: CASSASTDTQYF. The DNA for the CDR3 is TGCGCCAGCAGCGCGAGCACAGATACGCAGTATTTT.